This is a list of T cell receptor beta chains from one sample in a study of blood T cells in healthy people across ages. TCRdb redid the calling of the 5' RACE reads with MiXCR, one entry per CDR3 protein. This sample has over 600,000 distinct CDR3 sequences; about 43% occur once, and the top ten carry 30%. The sequenced sample consisted of blood. These receptors were collected from a man of 80 years or more in good health. The CDR3 runs from the conserved cysteine through the conserved F or W. Each record gives: J gene, V gene, D gene, clone size, CDR3 DNA, CDR3 protein. D genes are given only for firm matches. The listing skips clone size in some rows; elsewhere it reads once, few, many or a size class.

TRBJ2-7	TRBV20-1	TRBD2	NA	TGCAGTGCTAATAGACTAGCGGTCCGCCCCTCCGAGCAGTACTTC	CSANRLAVRPSEQYF
TRBJ2-7	TRBV4-3	NA	few	TGCGCCAGCAGCCAAGAGAGGACCTCCGTCGGCTTCGAGCAGTACTTC	CASSQERTSVGFEQYF
TRBJ2-7	TRBV20-1	TRBD2	NA	TGCAGTGGTTCCGGGACTAGCCGCCACGAGCAGTACTTC	CSGSGTSRHEQYF
TRBJ2-7	TRBV27	TRBD1	few	TGTGCCAGCAGAAGGACAGGGGGAACCTACGAGCAGTACTTC	CASRRTGGTYEQYF
TRBJ2-3	TRBV4-2	NA	NA	TGTGCCAGCAGCCAGAATCGGGAGGATACGCAGTATTTT	CASSQNREDTQYF
TRBJ1-6	TRBV25-1	TRBD1	NA	TGTGCCAGCAGTGGCACAGGGGGCGCAACCTATAATTCACCCCTCCACTTT	CASSGTGGATYNSPLHF
TRBJ1-5	TRBV3-1	NA	NA	TGTGCCAGCAGCCAAGATCCCGAGGGCCAGCCCCAGCATTTT	CASSQDPEGQPQHF
TRBJ1-4	TRBV6-5	NA	NA	TGTGCCAGCAGTTACGGACCCTTGGGGATTGGGACTAATGAAAAACTGTTTTTT	CASSYGPLGIGTNEKLFF
TRBJ2-1	TRBV5-1	TRBD2	few	TGCGCCAGCAGGGCTAGCGGGATGATAGATGAGCAGTTCTTC	CASRASGMIDEQFF
TRBJ2-1	TRBV29-1	TRBD2	few	TGCAGCGTTGTCGGCGGGAGGACCTACAATGAGCAGTTCTTC	CSVVGGRTYNEQFF
TRBJ2-2	TRBV3-1	NA	NA	TGTGCCAGCAGCCACTCAACTAGCAGCGGGCCCGGGGAGCTGTTTTTT	CASSHSTSSGPGELFF
TRBJ2-5	TRBV7-6	TRBD2	few	TGTGCCAGCAGCCCCCCTAGCGGGGGGGCACAAGAGACCCAGTACTTC	CASSPPSGGAQETQYF
TRBJ2-2	TRBV12-3/TRBV12-4	NA	few	TGTGCCAGCAGTTCACGACGGAGACCCTCGGGGGAGCTGTTTTTT	CASSSRRRPSGELFF
TRBJ2-7	TRBV25-1	NA	few	TGTGCCAGCAGTGAATCCGGACTGGAAACCTACGAGCAGTACTTC	CASSESGLETYEQYF
TRBJ2-1	TRBV28	NA	few	TGTGCCAGCACTCCACGGGTTAATGAGCAGTTCTTC	CASTPRVNEQFF
TRBJ2-3	TRBV29-1	NA	NA	TGCAGCGTTGAGTCCGCGGGGGCTGCGGCAGATACGCAGTATTTT	CSVESAGAAADTQYF
TRBJ1-6	TRBV7-9	TRBD1	NA	TGTGCCAGCAGCTTAGCGACAGGGAATAATCCACCCCTCCACTTT	CASSLATGNNPPLHF